These 5 T cell receptor beta chains were all obtained from the same sample, sequenced in a study of T cell responses to AZD1222 COVID-19 vaccine. Clones were sequenced by immunoSEQ multiplex PCR, and TCRdb holds only the in-frame ones, with some missing. This sample carries 130,000 or so clones, roughly 86% of them seen once, and the ten largest clones take under 6%. The sequencing used peripheral blood, collected 28 days after the second AZD1222 dose. These receptors all stem from an adult who received the AZD1222 COVID-19 vaccine.

This clone was found once. This sequence joins TRBV10-3 and TRBJ1-1, with 8 bases matching TRBD1. The CDR3 loop spans 14 amino acids. V was pared by 6 bases and J by 0 bases, with 3 bases of the junction left unmatched. Germline V gives CDR1 ENHRY, CDR2 SYGVKD. The CDR3 region has the DNA TGTGCCATCAGCCCGGGACAGGTGAACACTGAAGCTTTCTTT. Its protein is CAISPGQVNTEAFF.

J is TRBJ1-4 and V is TRBV5-4; perhaps TRBD1 as D (5 bases). CDR3 size: 14 residues. Trimming pared 2 bases from V and 4 bases from J, leaving 9 bases between. The germline V gene has CDR1 SGHNT and CDR2 YYREEE (reference sequence). Here the CDR3 DNA reads TGTGCCAGCAGCTTTGGGGGAGGTAATGAAAAACTGTTTTTT. It translates to CASSFGGGNEKLFF.

The chain uses TRBV7-6 and TRBJ2-2; 10 bases fit TRBD1. J gave up 5 bases and V 5 bases, and 5 bases lay outside the gene matches. Germline assignment: CDR1 SGHVS and CDR2 FNYEAQ. The CDR3 loop spans 15 amino acids. CDR3 in DNA: TGTGCCAGCAGCGCCCGGGACAGGGGAACCGGGGAGCTGTTTTTT. It encodes CASSARDRGTGELFF.

This clone was detected only once. The chain links TRBV6-4 to TRBJ1-1; the D is unclear. The germline V gene has CDR1 MRHNA and CDR2 SNTAGT. The CDR3 covers 13 residues. The V end lost 6 bases, the J end lost 5 bases, and 13 bases lay between the germline ends. DNA of the CDR3: TGTGCCAGCAGACGGGAGTTGGTGACTGAAGCTTTCTTT. Amino acids: CASRRELVTEAFF.

The gene calls are TRBV21-1 and TRBJ1-3. TRBV21-1 is a recognized pseudogene. The CDR3 covers 13 residues. In DNA, the CDR3 is TGTGCCAGCAGCAAAGTTCTGAGAAACACCATATATTTT. This gives the protein CASSKVLRNTIYF.